This T cell receptor beta chain came from a study of blood T cell repertoires in COVID-19. Study-wide background: Acute and convalescent COVID-19 samples came from the United States, Italy and Spain.

The V gene's germline CDR1 is SGHVS and CDR2 FQNEAQ. The ends lost 1 base at V and 0 bases at J; junction bases unmatched: 5. This CDR3 spans 16 amino acids. Original processing notes: The assay estimated nucleated cells by amplifying reference gene primers. The table came from immunoSEQ multiplex PCR; TCRdb's copy has only in-frame clones and leaves some out. The DNA gave D and trimming, while V, J and clone size come from that table. The data hold 140,000 to 150,000 clones, with 87% observed a single time. The clonotype was recovered from a man aged 50 to 59 who had recovered from COVID-19. The V and J genes are TRBV7-8 and TRBJ1-2; 7 bases fit TRBD1. Source material: peripheral blood. The CDR3 sequence is CASSLEGDRSNYGYTF. CDR3 DNA sequence: TGTGCCAGCAGCTTAGAGGGGGACAGATCTAACTATGGCTACACCTTC.